This TCR beta chain was captured by sequencing in a study of cytomegalovirus exposure and HLA in healthy donors. Use of 60 Vbeta and 13 Jbeta primers characterized the PCR. Clones were sequenced by immunoSEQ multiplex PCR, and TCRdb holds only the in-frame ones, with some missing. The table has approximately 160,000 clones, around three quarters seen once; the top ten hold 1.6%. This CDR3 spans 12 amino acids. Germline V gene sequence: CDR1 SNHLY, CDR2 FYNNEI. Unmatched junction bases numbered 6, after V lost 9 bases and J lost 10 bases. This clonotype originated in a woman under 40 in good health and CMV-seronegative. This rearrangement joins TRBV2 to TRBJ1-1, with 12 bases fitting TRBD1. The sequencing input was PBMCs. This CDR3 is CASRDRGPVAFF. In nucleotides, the CDR3 is TGTGCCAGTAGGGACAGGGGGCCGGTAGCTTTCTTT.